The sequence of this TCR beta chain was determined in a study of naive and memory T cell subsets. Study-level results: A few larger clonotypes appeared in naive repertoires, especially CD8, possibly memory cells re-expressing CD45RA.

V lost 6 bases, J lost 4 bases, and 13 bases lay in between. Per germline, CDR1 DFQATT and CDR2 SNEGSKA (reference sequence). The CDR3 has 13 amino acids. Two oligonucleotides, mixed equimolar, formed the beta constant-region primer covering TRBC1 and TRBC2. Nested alpha and beta constant-region primers with the SP2 primer drove four PCR rounds on ligated cDNA. TCRdb redid the calling of the UMI-ligation and nested PCR reads with MiXCR, one entry per CDR3 protein. The sample comprises tens of thousands of distinct CDR3 sequences, approximately 10% of which are singletons, and just over 0.13% rests with the top ten. Note on this clonotype: Its target is not known.

This chain links TRBV20-1 with TRBJ1-5; weak D call: TRBD1 (6 bases). The sequencing sample was made of naive CD4+ T cells from blood. The sequence was obtained from a human donor in good health. CDR3 in amino acids: CSATDRRNQPQHF. For the CDR3, the DNA is TGCAGTGCGACAGACAGGAGGAATCAGCCCCAGCATTTT.